One and the same sample provided the 5 T cell receptor beta chains below, sequenced in a study of control samples from healthy donors and cancer patients. The assay was immunoSEQ multiplex PCR, and TCRdb's table has in-frame clones only and misses some. The profile shows 130,000 to 150,000 clones, just under 95% of them singletons. The sample consisted of blood. All receptors come from a man aged 25-45 years in good health.

The CDR3 sequence is CASSERTGRSHEQFF. CDR3 in DNA: TGTGCCAGCAGCGAAAGGACAGGTCGCAGCCATGAGCAGTTCTTC. The V call is TRBV2, the J call TRBJ2-1, with 7 bases fitting TRBD1. The germline gives CDR1 SNHLY, CDR2 FYNNEI. V shed 6 bases and J 8 bases; nucleotides not matched to a gene: 13. CDR3 length equals 15 residues.

The chain combines TRBV6-5 with TRBJ1-3; the D gene is possibly TRBD1 (6 bases). The CDR3 runs 13 residues. Germline values: CDR1 MNHEY, CDR2 SVGAGI. V was clipped by 11 bases and J by 5 bases, with 16 bases between them. CDR3 in amino acids: CAWEDRKRNTIYF. CDR3 DNA: TGTGCCTGGGAGGACAGAAAGAGAAACACCATATATTTT.

The chain is built from TRBV7-6 and TRBJ2-7; tentatively, D is TRBD1 (6 bases). Germline CDR1 reads SGHVS; CDR2 reads FNYEAQ. V lost 4 bases to trimming and J lost 1 base, with 14 bases between them. This CDR3 is built from 15 residues. The DNA of the CDR3 is TGTGCCAGCAGCTCCCGCCAGGGGATATCCTACGAGCAGTACTTC. Protein product: CASSSRQGISYEQYF.

V and J are TRBV9 and TRBJ2-3, with a tentative D call TRBD2 (6 bases). The CDR3 is 14 amino acids. The germline CDR1 and CDR2 sequences are SGDLS and YYNGEE. Between the trimmed V and J ends, which lost 2 bases and 6 bases, there was a span of 13 bases. The CDR3 reads CASSVRLGSDTQYF. Written as DNA, the CDR3 is TGTGCCAGCAGCGTGAGACTAGGGTCGGATACGCAGTATTTT.

This rearrangement joins TRBV4-2 to TRBJ2-7; no reliable D call. The CDR3 totals 17 residues. Per germline, CDR1 LGHNA and CDR2 YNFKEQ. The germline V and J ends were trimmed by 4 bases and 1 base, with 20 bases remaining between them. CDR3 nucleotides: TGTGCCAGCAGCCTTACGGCGGAAAGGACCGATTCCTACGAGCAGTACTTC. Its translation: CASSLTAERTDSYEQYF.